This TCR beta chain was sequenced in a study of CD8+CD57+ T cells in acquired aplastic anemia. Study context: Sorted CD4+ and CD8+ cells gave an average of approximately 3.1 ug of DNA. Study observations and caveats: Patients shared around 30 CD8+ CDR3 sequences with controls.

For sequencing, patients were chosen who had shown expansion of CD8+CD57+ cells by flow cytometry. Severe acquired aplastic anemia affected all patients. Patient blood was sampled before any therapy had been received. The CDR3 is made up of 14 amino acids. The germline V gene has CDR1 SGHRS and CDR2 YFSETQ. V gave up 6 bases and J gave up 1 base, with 14 bases separating them. A word on this clonotype: Its antigen remains unknown.

Genomic DNA acted as the template from which TCR beta VDJ combination and CDR3 sequence profiling were carried out. TCRdb ran MiXCR on the reads and lists one entry per CDR3 protein. The profile covers some 200,000 distinct CDR3 sequences, with 50% to 70% appearing a single time and roughly 64% taken by the ten largest. This TCR derives from a human donor with aplastic anemia. The sample taken for sequencing was sorted CD4+, CD8+, or CD8+CD57+ T cells (not recorded which) from PBMCs. The chain joins TRBV5-1 to TRBJ2-7, with D maybe TRBD2 (5 bases). The chain's CDR3 is CASTTEGPSYEQYF. CDR3 coding DNA: TGCGCCAGCACCACCGAGGGCCCTTCCTACGAGCAGTACTTC. The whole variable domain, remainder taken from reference TRBV5-1 and TRBJ2-7, is KAGVTQTPRYLIKTRGQQVTLSCSPISGHRSVSWYQQTPGQGLQFLFEYFSETQRNKGNFPGRFSGRQFSNSRSEMNVSTLELGDSALYLCASTTEGPSYEQYFGPGTRLTVT.